One and the same sample provided the 24 T cell receptor beta chains below, sequenced in a study of response to subunit inactivated influenza vaccine listed by TCRdb under 2018. Receptors were amplified or captured by RT-PCR. This sample was sequenced with an Illumina HiSeq 2500. TCRdb took the public reads, trimmed them with fastp at Q25, ran MiXCR for clone calling and kept in-frame beta chains. Rows with a matching CDR3 protein are joined into one entry that keeps the most common DNA and genes. The sample has around 530,000 distinct CDR3 sequences on record, 16% of them singletons. Clones ranked in the top ten supply less than 4% of the sample. This specimen consisted of CD4+ T cells sorted from PBMCs, obtained 23 months after vaccination. The receptors were gathered from a man aged 45-69 years who received an inactivated influenza vaccine. Donor details come from another sample of the same person, matched by shared clones.

V gene TRBV4-3 combines with J gene TRBJ2-3; tentatively, D is TRBD2 (6 bases). Per germline, CDR1 LGHNA and CDR2 YSLEER. V was cut by 3 bases and J by 2 bases, with 18 bases left in between. CDR3 length equals 17 residues. CDR3 amino acids: CASSQPPGRGDTDTQYF. DNA for the CDR3: TGCGCCAGCAGCCAGCCCCCGGGACGCGGGGACACAGATACGCAGTATTTT.

The chain couples TRBV25-1 to TRBJ2-5, with D perhaps being TRBD1 or TRBD2 (5 bases each). Germline assignment: CDR1 MGHDK and CDR2 SYGVNS. The CDR3 length is 13 residues. The V gene lost 1 base and the J gene lost 7 bases, with 10 bases spanning the gap. The CDR3 loop is CASSELGVGTQYF. CDR3 nucleotides: TGTGCCAGCAGTGAATTGGGGGTGGGGACCCAGTACTTC.

V gene TRBV29-1 combines with J gene TRBJ2-7, with TRBD1 as a possible D gene (6 bases). From germline, CDR1 is SQVTM and CDR2 ANQGSEA. V was shortened by 7 bases and J by 7 bases, with 14 bases between the two germline ends. The CDR3 has 11 residues. This chain's CDR3 is CSARTDLEQYF. The CDR3 DNA reads as TGCAGCGCCCGGACAGACCTAGAGCAGTACTTC.

The chain couples TRBV6-1 to TRBJ1-2, with 8 bases identical to TRBD1. Germline loops: CDR1 MNHNS, CDR2 SASEGT. There are 15 residues in the CDR3. Losses at the gene ends were 5 bases for V and 4 bases for J; bases not matched to a gene: 9. In nucleotides, the CDR3 is TGTGCCAGCAGTCAACGGACAGGGCGAAGCTATGGCTACACCTTC. Protein: CASSQRTGRSYGYTF.

There are many counts of this clonotype. The chain recombines TRBV4-3 with TRBJ2-2; D is perhaps TRBD1 (5 bases). CDR1 is LGHNA and CDR2 is YSLEER in the germline V gene. V was trimmed by 4 bases and J by 3 bases, leaving 9 bases between them. The CDR3 covers 14 residues. CDR3 nucleotides: TGCGCCAGCAGCCGCGACAGTTACACCGGGGAGCTGTTTTTT. Its translation is CASSRDSYTGELFF.

J is TRBJ2-7 and V is TRBV24-1; D may correspond to TRBD1 or TRBD2 (5 bases each). Trimming shortened V by 7 bases and J by 2 bases, and 11 bases separated the two germline ends. Germline V gene lookup returns CDR1 KGHDR and CDR2 SFDVKD. The CDR3 covers 13 residues. The CDR3 loop reads CATSPGPPYEQYF. The CDR3 nucleotides are TGTGCCACCAGCCCGGGACCGCCCTACGAGCAGTACTTC.

This chain joins TRBV25-1 and TRBJ1-2; 7 positions match TRBD1. Germline V lookup: CDR1 MGHDK, CDR2 SYGVNS. J was trimmed by 2 bases and V by 8 bases; bases with no gene match: 5. This CDR3 is built from 13 residues. CDR3 DNA: TGTGCCAGCCGCAGGGGGGCCAACTATGGCTACACCTTC. Translation: CASRRGANYGYTF.

The chain uses TRBV12-3 or TRBV12-4 and TRBJ1-2, with 7 nucleotides matching TRBD1. Trimming took 6 bases from V and 4 from J; bases not matched to a gene: 8. This CDR3 is 14 amino acids long. The CDR3, as DNA: TGTGCCAGCAGCCACGGGGACAGCTCCTATGGCTACACCTTC. It specifies CASSHGDSSYGYTF.

CDR3 nucleotide sequence: TGCGCCAGCAGCTCTGAGGCGGGGGGGCCATACAATGAGCAGTTCTTC. As protein: CASSSEAGGPYNEQFF. The chain carries TRBV5-1 and TRBJ2-1; 9 nucleotides match TRBD2. CDR3 length: 16 residues. With V trimmed by 3 bases and J by 4 bases, 8 bases remained unmatched. CDR1 SGHRS and CDR2 YFSETQ come from the germline V gene.

This clonotype has more than one count but fewer than ten. The genes are TRBV11-2 and TRBJ2-3; 9 nucleotides match TRBD1. Germline V gene sequence: CDR1 SGHAT, CDR2 FQNNGV. With V trimmed by 5 bases and J by 0 bases, 9 bases remained unmatched. The CDR3 spans 17 residues. CDR3 sequence reads: CASSDRDRAYSTDTQYF. The CDR3 DNA follows: TGTGCCAGCAGCGACCGGGACAGGGCTTATAGCACAGATACGCAGTATTTT.

The chain combines TRBV20-1 with TRBJ2-2, with 8 bases that match TRBD2. The J segment lost 1 base and the V segment lost 6 bases, leaving 4 bases of the junction unmatched. CDR3 size: 14 residues. CDR1 and CDR2 (germline): DFQATT, SNEGSKA (reference sequence). Written as DNA, the CDR3 is TGCAGTGCCTGGGCGGGGGGGAACACCGGGGAGCTGTTTTTT. It translates to CSAWAGGNTGELFF.

This clonotype was counted a few times. CDR3 protein: CSVEDHGGGVETQYF. CDR3 DNA: TGCAGCGTTGAAGATCATGGGGGAGGAGTGGAGACCCAGTACTTC. The chain couples TRBV29-1 to TRBJ2-5, with a possible D match to TRBD2 (6 bases). Germline CDR1 and CDR2: SQVTM and ANQGSEA. With 0 bases removed from V and 5 bases from J, the gap between germline ends came to 16 bases. The CDR3 is 15 amino acids.

This clonotype appeared once. The gene calls are TRBV14 and TRBJ2-7; D unresolved. The germline V gene encodes CDR1 SGHDN and CDR2 FVKESK. Trimming left V 4 bases short and J 5 bases short, with 12 bases between. The CDR3 is made up of 13 amino acids. The CDR3 here is CASSLWTQDEQYF. The CDR3 nucleotides read TGTGCCAGCAGCCTTTGGACGCAAGACGAGCAGTACTTC.

The V call is TRBV5-6, the J call TRBJ2-5; D may be TRBD1 or TRBD2 (5 bases each). The CDR3 totals 15 residues. V was pared by 1 base and J by 3 bases, with 13 bases between. CDR1 is SGHDT, CDR2 YYEEEE, per germline. The CDR3 reads CASSLTGRTEETQYF. In DNA form, the CDR3 reads TGTGCCAGCAGCTTGACGGGGCGGACGGAAGAGACCCAGTACTTC.

The J gene is TRBJ1-1, the V gene TRBV28, with a possible D match to TRBD1 (5 bases). Per germline, CDR1 MDHEN and CDR2 SYDVKM. V was shortened by 4 bases and J by 4 bases, with 13 bases between the two germline ends. The CDR3 consists of 14 residues. CDR3 region: CASSSGPVSTEAFF. The DNA of the CDR3 is TGTGCCAGCAGTTCGGGACCAGTTTCCACTGAAGCTTTCTTT.

This rearrangement joins TRBV4-2 to TRBJ2-3, with 10 bases that match TRBD1. The CDR3 runs 15 residues. V trimming: 4 bases; J trimming: 6 bases; junction bases outside the gene matches: 7. From germline, CDR1 is LGHNA and CDR2 YNFKEQ. The CDR3 region is CASSRSRDRGDTQYF. The CDR3 nucleotides read TGTGCCAGCAGCCGATCCCGGGACAGGGGTGATACGCAGTATTTT.

This clonotype was observed a few times. The V call is TRBV6-1, the J call TRBJ2-2; no clear D gene. Trimming cost V 5 bases and J 4 bases, with 17 bases left between them. The CDR3 is 16 amino acids. The germline V gene encodes CDR1 MNHNS and CDR2 SASEGT. CDR3 region: CASSPLVLKVTGELFF. In nucleotides, the CDR3 is TGTGCCAGCAGTCCTTTGGTCCTCAAAGTCACCGGGGAGCTGTTTTTT.

In this sample, this clonotype turned up many times. The rearrangement links TRBV2 to TRBJ1-5; TRBD1 aligns across 10 bases. Per the germline V gene, CDR1 is SNHLY and CDR2 is FYNNEI. This CDR3 is 13 amino acids long. J was trimmed by 4 bases and V by 6 bases; bases with no gene match: 0. This chain's CDR3 is CASRGQGNQPQHF. DNA for the CDR3: TGTGCCAGCAGGGGACAGGGGAATCAGCCCCAGCATTTT.

The chain carries TRBV18 and TRBJ2-7, with D hard to call. The CDR3 has 13 residues. Germline CDR1 is KGHSH and CDR2 is LQKENI. The V gene lost 2 bases and the J gene lost 6 bases, with 11 bases spanning the gap. CDR3: CASSPDGPGEQYF. The CDR3 DNA reads TGTGCCAGCTCACCAGATGGTCCGGGCGAGCAGTACTTC.

Many counts were recorded for this clonotype. The chain carries TRBV3-1 and TRBJ2-1; TRBD2 is a possible D gene (6 bases). CDR1 and CDR2 (germline): LGHDT, YNNKEL (reference sequence). Trimming cost V 3 bases and J 10 bases, with 10 bases left between them. The CDR3 totals 12 residues. The CDR3 coding sequence is TGTGCCAGCAGCCAGGGTCTAGCGGAGCAGTTCTTC. It encodes CASSQGLAEQFF.

This clonotype was found a few times. The genes are TRBV24-1 and TRBJ2-5; 9 bases fit TRBD2. The CDR3 runs to 16 residues. The J segment lost 4 bases and the V segment lost 3 bases, leaving 8 bases of the junction unmatched. Germline lookup yields CDR1 KGHDR and CDR2 SFDVKD. CDR3 region: CATSDAAASGIETQYF. The DNA of the CDR3 is TGTGCCACCAGTGATGCCGCCGCTAGCGGGATAGAGACCCAGTACTTC.

The V call is TRBV5-6, the J call TRBJ2-7, with 8 bases fitting TRBD1. V shed 0 bases and J 4 bases; nucleotides not matched to a gene: 6. Germline values: CDR1 SGHDT, CDR2 YYEEEE. This CDR3 contains 15 residues. CDR3 amino acids: CASSLAGGLIYEQYF. The CDR3 DNA reads as TGTGCCAGCAGCTTGGCAGGGGGCTTGATATACGAGCAGTACTTC.

The chain carries TRBV10-3 and TRBJ1-5, with D unclear. CDR1 is ENHRY, CDR2 SYGVKD, per germline. The CDR3 runs to 13 residues. The germline V and J ends were trimmed by 4 bases and 1 base, with 5 bases remaining between them. The CDR3 DNA reads as TGTGCCATCAGTGGACTGAGCAATCAGCCCCAGCATTTT. Translating gives CAISGLSNQPQHF.

The chain links TRBV5-1 to TRBJ2-6; no clear D. Germline CDR1 reads SGHRS; CDR2 reads YFSETQ. V was clipped by 6 bases and J by 4 bases, with 11 bases between them. CDR3 length: 14 amino acids. In DNA, the CDR3 is TGCGCCAGCAAAGTTGAGGAGGGGGCCAACGTCCTGACTTTC. Translation gives CASKVEEGANVLTF.